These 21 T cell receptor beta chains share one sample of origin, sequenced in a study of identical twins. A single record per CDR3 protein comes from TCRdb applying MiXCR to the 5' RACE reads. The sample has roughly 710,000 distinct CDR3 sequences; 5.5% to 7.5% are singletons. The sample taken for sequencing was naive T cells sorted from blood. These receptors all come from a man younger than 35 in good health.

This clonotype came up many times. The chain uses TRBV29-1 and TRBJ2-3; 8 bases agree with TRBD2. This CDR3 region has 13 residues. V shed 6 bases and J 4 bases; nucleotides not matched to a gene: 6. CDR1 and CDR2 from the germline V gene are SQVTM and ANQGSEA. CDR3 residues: CSVSSGRPDTQYF. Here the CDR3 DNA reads TGCAGCGTCTCGAGCGGGAGACCAGATACGCAGTATTTT.

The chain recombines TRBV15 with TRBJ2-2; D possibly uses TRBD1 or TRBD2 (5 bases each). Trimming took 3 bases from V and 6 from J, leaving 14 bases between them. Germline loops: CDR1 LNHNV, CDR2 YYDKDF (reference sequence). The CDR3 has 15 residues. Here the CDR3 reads CATSSLLGAPGELFF. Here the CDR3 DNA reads TGTGCCACCAGCAGTCTTCTCGGGGCCCCCGGGGAGCTGTTTTTT.

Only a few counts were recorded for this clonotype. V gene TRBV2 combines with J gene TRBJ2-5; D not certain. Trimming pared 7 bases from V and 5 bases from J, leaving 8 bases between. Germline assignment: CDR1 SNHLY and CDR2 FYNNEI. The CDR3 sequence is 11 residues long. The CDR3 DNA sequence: TGTGCCAGCATGGTTTGGGAGACCCAGTACTTC. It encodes CASMVWETQYF.

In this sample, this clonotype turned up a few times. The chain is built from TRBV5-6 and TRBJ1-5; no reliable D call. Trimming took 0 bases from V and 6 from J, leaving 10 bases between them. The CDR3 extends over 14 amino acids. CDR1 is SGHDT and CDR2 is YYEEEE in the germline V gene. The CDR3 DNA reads TGTGCCAGCAGCTTGGGCAACGTCCTTCAGCCCCAGCATTTT. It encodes CASSLGNVLQPQHF.

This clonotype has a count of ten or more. The CDR3 spells CASSSAEGVRLADTQYF. The DNA for the CDR3 is TGTGCCAGCAGTTCAGCCGAGGGAGTGCGGTTAGCAGATACGCAGTATTTT. V gene TRBV28 combines with J gene TRBJ2-3; D may be TRBD2 (5 bases). Trimming took 4 bases from V and 4 from J, leaving 21 bases between them. The CDR3 is made up of 17 amino acids. Germline CDR1 reads MDHEN; CDR2 reads SYDVKM. The variable domain in full, with the rest retrieved from reference TRBV28 and TRBJ2-3, is DVKVTQSSRYLVKRTGEKVFLECVQDMDHENMFWYRQDPGLGLRLIYFSYDVKMKEKGDIPEGYSVSREKKERFSLILESASTNQTSMYLCASSSAEGVRLADTQYFGPGTRLTVL.

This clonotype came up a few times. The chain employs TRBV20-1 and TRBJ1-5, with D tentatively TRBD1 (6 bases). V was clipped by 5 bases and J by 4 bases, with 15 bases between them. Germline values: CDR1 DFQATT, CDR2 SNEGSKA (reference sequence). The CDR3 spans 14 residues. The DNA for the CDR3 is TGCAGTGCTGGATTGGGGGCCCAGAATCAGCCCCAGCATTTT. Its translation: CSAGLGAQNQPQHF.

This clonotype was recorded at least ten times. DNA for the CDR3: TGTGCCAGCAGGACTCGGGACGGATACTACGAGCAGTACTTC. Residues: CASRTRDGYYEQYF. The V and J genes are TRBV6-5 and TRBJ2-7; D tentatively reads TRBD1 or TRBD2 (5 bases each). The CDR3 is made up of 14 amino acids. Trimming left V 6 bases short and J 3 bases short, with 15 bases between. CDR1 MNHEY and CDR2 SVGAGI come from the germline V gene.

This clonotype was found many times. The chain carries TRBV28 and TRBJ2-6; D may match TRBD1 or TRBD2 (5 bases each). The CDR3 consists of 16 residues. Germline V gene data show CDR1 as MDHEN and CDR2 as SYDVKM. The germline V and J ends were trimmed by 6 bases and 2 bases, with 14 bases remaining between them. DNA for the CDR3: TGTGCCAGCAGCAGAGTTGGGGACGCTGGGGCCAACGTCCTGACTTTC. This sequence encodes CASSRVGDAGANVLTF.

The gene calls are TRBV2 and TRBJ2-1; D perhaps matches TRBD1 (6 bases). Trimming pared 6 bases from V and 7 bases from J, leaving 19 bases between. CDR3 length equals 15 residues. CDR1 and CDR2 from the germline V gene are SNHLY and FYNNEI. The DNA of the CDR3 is TGTGCCAGCAGCGTAGGGACACGGACTTTTAATGAGCAGTTCTTC. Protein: CASSVGTRTFNEQFF.

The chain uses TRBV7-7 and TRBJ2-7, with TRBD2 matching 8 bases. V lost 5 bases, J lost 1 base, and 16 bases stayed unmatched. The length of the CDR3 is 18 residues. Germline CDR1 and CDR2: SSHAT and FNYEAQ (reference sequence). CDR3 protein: CASSLRGATTLPSYEQYV. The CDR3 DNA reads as TGTGCCAGCAGCCTGCGGGGGGCTACCACGCTTCCTTCCTACGAGCAGTACGTC.

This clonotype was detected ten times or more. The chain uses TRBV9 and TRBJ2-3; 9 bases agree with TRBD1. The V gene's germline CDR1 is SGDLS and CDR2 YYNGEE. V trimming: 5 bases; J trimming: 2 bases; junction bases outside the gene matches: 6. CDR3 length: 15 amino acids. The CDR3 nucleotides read TGTGCCAGCAGTGGGGACAGGGACGTCACAGATACGCAGTATTTT. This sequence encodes CASSGDRDVTDTQYF.

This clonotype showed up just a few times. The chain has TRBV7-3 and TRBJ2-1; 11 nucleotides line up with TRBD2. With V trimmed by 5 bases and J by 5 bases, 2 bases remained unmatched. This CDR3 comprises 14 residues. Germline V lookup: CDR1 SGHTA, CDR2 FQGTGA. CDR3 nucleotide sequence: TGTGCCAGCAGCAGGGGACTAGCGGACAATGAGCAGTTCTTC. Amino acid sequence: CASSRGLADNEQFF.

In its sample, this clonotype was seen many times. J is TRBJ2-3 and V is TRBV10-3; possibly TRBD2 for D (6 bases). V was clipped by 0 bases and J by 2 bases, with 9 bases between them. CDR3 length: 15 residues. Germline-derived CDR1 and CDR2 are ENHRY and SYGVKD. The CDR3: CAISESAGNTDTQYF. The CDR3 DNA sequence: TGTGCCATCAGTGAGTCCGCGGGGAACACAGATACGCAGTATTTT.

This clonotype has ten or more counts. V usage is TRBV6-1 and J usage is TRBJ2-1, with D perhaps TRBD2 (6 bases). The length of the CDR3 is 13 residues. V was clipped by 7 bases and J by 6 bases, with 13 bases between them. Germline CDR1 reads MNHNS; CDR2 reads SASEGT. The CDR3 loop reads CASTVSSANEQFF. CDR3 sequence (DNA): TGTGCCAGCACCGTGTCTAGCGCCAATGAGCAGTTCTTC.

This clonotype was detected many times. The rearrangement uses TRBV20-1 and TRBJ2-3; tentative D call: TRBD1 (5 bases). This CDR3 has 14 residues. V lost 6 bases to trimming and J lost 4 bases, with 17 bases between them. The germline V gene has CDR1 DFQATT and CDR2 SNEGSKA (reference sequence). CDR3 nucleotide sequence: TGCAGTGCCGTAGGTCAGGGTTTCGCAGATACGCAGTATTTT. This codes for CSAVGQGFADTQYF.

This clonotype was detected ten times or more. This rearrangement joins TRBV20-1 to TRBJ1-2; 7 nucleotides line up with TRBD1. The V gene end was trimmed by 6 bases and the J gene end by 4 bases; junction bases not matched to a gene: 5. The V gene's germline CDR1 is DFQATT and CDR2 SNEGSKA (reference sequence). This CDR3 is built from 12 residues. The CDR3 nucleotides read TGCAGTGCAGAGACAGGGATCTATGGCTACACCTTC. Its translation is CSAETGIYGYTF.

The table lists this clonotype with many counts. In DNA form, the CDR3 reads TGTGCCAGCAGTCCAAACCAGTCCGGGGCTAACTCCTACGAGCAGTACTTC. Amino acids: CASSPNQSGANSYEQYF. This chain links TRBV28 with TRBJ2-7; D is perhaps TRBD1 or TRBD2 (5 bases each). The CDR3 covers 17 residues. Germline assignment: CDR1 MDHEN and CDR2 SYDVKM. V was clipped by 5 bases and J by 0 bases, with 20 bases between them.

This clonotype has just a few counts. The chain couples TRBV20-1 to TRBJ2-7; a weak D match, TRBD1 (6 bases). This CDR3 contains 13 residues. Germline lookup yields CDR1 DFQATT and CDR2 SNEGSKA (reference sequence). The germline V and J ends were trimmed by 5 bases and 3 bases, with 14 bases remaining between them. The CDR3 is CSAPGTKLYEQYF. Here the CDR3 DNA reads TGCAGTGCTCCTGGGACAAAACTCTACGAGCAGTACTTC.

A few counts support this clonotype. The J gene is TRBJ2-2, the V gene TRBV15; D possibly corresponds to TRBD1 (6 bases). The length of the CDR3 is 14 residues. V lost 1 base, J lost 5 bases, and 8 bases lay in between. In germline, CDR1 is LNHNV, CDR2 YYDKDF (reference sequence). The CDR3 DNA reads TGTGCCACCAGCAGAGCAGGGGTTACCGGGGAGCTGTTTTTT. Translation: CATSRAGVTGELFF.

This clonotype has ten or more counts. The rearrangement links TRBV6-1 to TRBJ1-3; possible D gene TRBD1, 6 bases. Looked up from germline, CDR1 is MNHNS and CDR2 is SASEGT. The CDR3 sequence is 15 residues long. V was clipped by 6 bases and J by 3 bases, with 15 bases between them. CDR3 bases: TGTGCCAGCAGCGCCGGGAGGGGGGTTGGAAACACCATATATTTT. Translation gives CASSAGRGVGNTIYF.

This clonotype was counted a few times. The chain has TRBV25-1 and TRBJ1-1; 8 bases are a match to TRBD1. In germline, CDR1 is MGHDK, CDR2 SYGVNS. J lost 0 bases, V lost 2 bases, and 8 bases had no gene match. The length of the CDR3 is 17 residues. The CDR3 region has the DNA TGTGCCAGCAGTGAACCGGCAGGGGGCGGGATGAACACTGAAGCTTTCTTT. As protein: CASSEPAGGGMNTEAFF.